One T cell receptor (beta chain) is described in this entry. As yet, its antigen is unknown. Those CD8+ T cells considered naive were CD45RO-CCR7+CD27+CD95-. All TRB cDNA libraries came from 5' RACE performed with UMI labels. TCRdb reprocessed the 5' RACE reads; each CDR3 protein has one entry and no DNA is given. Reported are around 120,000 distinct CDR3 sequences; the ten largest clones contain roughly 0.59%. This entry is derived from a study of CXCR3-negative and CXCR3-positive naive CD8 T cells. The wider study: Per library, roughly 1.6 +/- 0.3 million reads; some 140 million TRB reads overall. Findings and limits, study-wide: Naive subsets had comparable surface CD5; TCR strength was inferred from TRB CDR3 properties. Post-cryopreservation CXCR3 expression was partly diminished, and the bulk of assays employed fresh PBMCs. CXCR3-positive naive cells carried more hydrophobic TRB CDR3s than CXCR3-negative ones.

The CDR3 extends over 16 amino acids. Germline assignment: CDR1 SNHLY and CDR2 FYNNEI. The sequence was collected from a human donor in good health. Some clones in this sample may be carry-over from other donors' samples. The chain uses TRBV2 and TRBJ2-1; the D gene TCRdb calls, TRBD2, cannot be checked with no DNA. Sequencing was carried out using naive CXCR3+ CD8+ T cells from blood. Subset described: CD45RO-CCR7+CD27+CD95- naive CD8+ T cells expressing CXCR3 (TNR3+). The CDR3 sequence: CASSVWTSGRSDEQFF.